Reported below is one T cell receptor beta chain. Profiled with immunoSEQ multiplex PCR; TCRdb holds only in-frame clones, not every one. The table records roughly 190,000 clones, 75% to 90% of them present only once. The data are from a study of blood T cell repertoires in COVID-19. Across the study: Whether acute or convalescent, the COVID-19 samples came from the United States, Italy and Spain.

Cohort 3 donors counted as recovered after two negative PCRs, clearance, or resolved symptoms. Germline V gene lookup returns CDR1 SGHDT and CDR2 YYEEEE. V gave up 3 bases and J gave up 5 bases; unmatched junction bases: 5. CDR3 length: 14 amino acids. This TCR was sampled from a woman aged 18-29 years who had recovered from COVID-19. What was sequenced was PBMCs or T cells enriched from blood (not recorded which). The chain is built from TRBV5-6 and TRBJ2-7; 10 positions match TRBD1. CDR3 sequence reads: CASSSRDRGNEQYF. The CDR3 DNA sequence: TGTGCCAGCAGCTCCCGGGACAGGGGAAACGAGCAGTACTTC.